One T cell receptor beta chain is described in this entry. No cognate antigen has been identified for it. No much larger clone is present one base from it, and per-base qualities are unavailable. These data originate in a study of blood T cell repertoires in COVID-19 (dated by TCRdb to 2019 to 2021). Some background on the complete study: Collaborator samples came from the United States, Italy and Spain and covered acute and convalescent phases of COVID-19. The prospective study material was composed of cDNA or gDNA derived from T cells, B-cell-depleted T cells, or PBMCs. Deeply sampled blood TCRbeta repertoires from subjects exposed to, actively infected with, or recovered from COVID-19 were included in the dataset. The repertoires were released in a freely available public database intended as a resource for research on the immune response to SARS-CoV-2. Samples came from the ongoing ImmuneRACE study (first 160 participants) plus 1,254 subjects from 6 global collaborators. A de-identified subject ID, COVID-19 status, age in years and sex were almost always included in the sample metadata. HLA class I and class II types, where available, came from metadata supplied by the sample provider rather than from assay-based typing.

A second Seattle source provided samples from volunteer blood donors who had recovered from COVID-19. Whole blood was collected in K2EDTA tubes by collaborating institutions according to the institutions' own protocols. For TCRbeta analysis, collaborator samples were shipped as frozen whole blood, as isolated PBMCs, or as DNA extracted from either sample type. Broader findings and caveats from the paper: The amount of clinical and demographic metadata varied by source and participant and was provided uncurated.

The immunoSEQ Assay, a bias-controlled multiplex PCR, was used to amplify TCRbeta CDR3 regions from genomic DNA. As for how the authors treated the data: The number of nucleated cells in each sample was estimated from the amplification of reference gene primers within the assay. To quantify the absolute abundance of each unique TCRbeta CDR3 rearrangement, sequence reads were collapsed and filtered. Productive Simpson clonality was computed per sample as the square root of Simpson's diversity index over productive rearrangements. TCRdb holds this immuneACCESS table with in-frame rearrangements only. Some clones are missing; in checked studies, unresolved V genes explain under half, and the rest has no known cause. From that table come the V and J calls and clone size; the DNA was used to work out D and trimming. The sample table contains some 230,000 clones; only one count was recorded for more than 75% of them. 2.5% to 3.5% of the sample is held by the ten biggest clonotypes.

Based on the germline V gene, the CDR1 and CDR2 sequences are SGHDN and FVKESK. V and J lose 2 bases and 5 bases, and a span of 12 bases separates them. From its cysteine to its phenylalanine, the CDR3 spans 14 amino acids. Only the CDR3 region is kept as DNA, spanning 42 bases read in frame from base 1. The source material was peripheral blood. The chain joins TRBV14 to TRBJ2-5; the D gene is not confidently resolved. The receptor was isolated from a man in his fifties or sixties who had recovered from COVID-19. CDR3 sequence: CASSQILFPETQYF. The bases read TGTGCCAGCAGCCAAATCCTTTTCCCGGAGACCCAGTACTTC. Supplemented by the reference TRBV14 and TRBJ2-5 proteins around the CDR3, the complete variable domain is EAGVTQFPSHSVIEKGQTVTLRCDPISGHDNLYWYRRVMGKEIKFLLHFVKESKQDESGMPNNRFLAERTGGTYSTLKVQPAELEDSGVYFCASSQILFPETQYFGPGTRLLVL.